These 26 T cell receptor beta chains originate from one sample sequenced in a study of shared clonotypes between healthy human individuals (dated by TCRdb to the early 2020s). Library prep was done by the immunoSEQ multiplex PCR assay. Sourced from immuneACCESS, this table was stored by TCRdb with only in-frame sequences that have V and J called. A share of the clones is absent; for the studies checked, an unresolved V gene accounts for under half, and the remainder has no known explanation. The sample includes about 2.1 million clones, with around 93% observed a single time. Jointly, the top ten make up 1.5% to 2% of the sample. For the CD8 naive samples, CD45RO-negative cells were positively selected for CCR7, yielding a CD45RA+CCR7+ population from which TemRA cells were excluded. The sequencing sample was made of naive CD8+ T cells from PBMCs. Explained via the paper, the cell subset or site label denotes: CD45RA+CCR7+. The source is a man younger than 30 in good health. Some clones in this sample may be carry-over from other donors' samples.

This chain joins TRBV27 and TRBJ2-7; a possible D gene is TRBD2 (6 bases). The CDR3 contains 14 residues. V was trimmed by 4 bases and J by 6 bases, leaving 16 bases between them. The germline V gene encodes CDR1 MNHEY and CDR2 SMNVEV (reference sequence). The DNA for the CDR3 is TGTGCCAGCAGTTCGGGGACTTCCAGCGCCGAGCAGTACTTC. It codes for CASSSGTSSAEQYF.

The rearrangement links TRBV11-2 to TRBJ2-3; the match to TRBD1 covers 7 bases. The J segment lost 2 bases and the V segment lost 6 bases, leaving 8 bases of the junction unmatched. Germline lookup yields CDR1 SGHAT and CDR2 FQNNGV. The length of the CDR3 is 15 residues. This CDR3 is CASSGTVLTTDTQYF. The CDR3 DNA is TGTGCCAGCAGTGGGACAGTTCTTACCACAGATACGCAGTATTTT.

CDR3 in amino acids: CASSQDPSGYEQFF. For the CDR3, the DNA is TGCGCCAGCAGCCAAGACCCTAGCGGGTATGAGCAGTTCTTC. This chain connects TRBV4-1 to TRBJ2-1, with 8 positions matching TRBD2. After removal of 0 bases from V and 8 bases from J, the junction contained 3 bases not matched to a gene. The CDR3 is 14 amino acids. Looked up from germline, CDR1 is MGHRA and CDR2 is YSYEKL.

The chain employs TRBV18 and TRBJ2-7; perhaps TRBD1 as D (6 bases). The CDR3 runs to 16 residues. Germline lookup yields CDR1 KGHSH and CDR2 LQKENI. The germline V and J ends were trimmed by 5 bases and 0 bases, with 17 bases remaining between them. For the CDR3, the DNA is TGTGCCAGCTCATCAACAAACAGGGTCTTCTCCTACGAGCAGTACTTC. Translated, it gives CASSSTNRVFSYEQYF.

V is TRBV7-3 and J is TRBJ2-3, with D unresolved. The CDR3 is 16 amino acids. V was trimmed by 1 base and J by 4 bases, leaving 15 bases between them. Germline-derived CDR1 and CDR2 are SGHTA and FQGTGA. The CDR3 coding sequence is TGTGCCAGCAGCTTAAATTTGGGCGGCGTGCCAGATACGCAGTATTTT. It specifies CASSLNLGGVPDTQYF. The whole variable domain, filled in from reference TRBV7-3 and TRBJ2-3, reads GAGVSQTPSNKVTEKGKYVELRCDPISGHTALYWYRQSLGQGPEFLIYFQGTGAADDSGLPNDRFFAVRPEGSVSTLKIQRTERGDSAVYLCASSLNLGGVPDTQYFGPGTRLTVL.

This rearrangement joins TRBV7-2 to TRBJ2-1; a weak D match, TRBD2 (5 bases). V lost 3 bases and J 5 bases, leaving 23 bases between the germline ends. Germline V gene data show CDR1 as SGHTA and CDR2 as FQGNSA. CDR3 length: 18 residues. CDR3 protein: CASSFGNRVRIHHNEQFF. CDR3 in DNA: TGTGCCAGCAGCTTCGGGAACCGGGTACGGATCCACCACAATGAGCAGTTCTTC.

The count of this clone is one. The CDR3 here is CASSAERTTDTQYF. CDR3 DNA: TGTGCCAGCAGCGCGGAAAGGACCACAGATACGCAGTATTTT. The chain carries TRBV9 and TRBJ2-3, with D uncertain. Germline CDR1 reads SGDLS; CDR2 reads YYNGEE. The CDR3 length is 14 residues. Between the trimmed V and J ends, which lost 3 bases and 2 bases, there was a span of 10 bases.

This chain joins TRBV5-8 and TRBJ2-7, with D possibly being TRBD1 (6 bases). The ends were cut back, 0 bases at V and 7 bases at J, with 17 bases in the middle. Germline lookup yields CDR1 SGHTS and CDR2 YDEGEE. CDR3 length equals 15 residues. This CDR3 is CASSLVGAGAGEQYF. The CDR3 DNA reads as TGTGCCAGCAGCTTGGTCGGGGCAGGGGCCGGGGAGCAGTACTTC.

CDR3 residues: CASSSRTSGSAGELFF. The CDR3 coding sequence is TGTGCCAGCAGTTCCAGGACTAGCGGGAGTGCCGGGGAGCTGTTTTTT. The V call is TRBV27, the J call TRBJ2-2; 13 bases are a match to TRBD2. V dropped 4 bases and J dropped 6; count of bases not matched to a gene: 5. The CDR3 runs 16 residues. CDR1 is MNHEY and CDR2 is SMNVEV in the germline V gene (reference sequence).

This chain links TRBV27 with TRBJ2-7; D is possibly TRBD2 (6 bases). This CDR3 region has 15 residues. Trimming took 5 bases from V and 2 from J, leaving 16 bases between them. CDR1 is MNHEY and CDR2 is SMNVEV in the germline V gene (reference sequence). In DNA, the CDR3 is TGTGCCAGCAGTACCTCTGGTAGCGGAACCTACGAGCAGTACTTC. It encodes CASSTSGSGTYEQYF.

The CDR3 loop is CATSSNRNTGELFF. The DNA of the CDR3 is TGTGCCACCAGCAGTAATAGGAACACCGGGGAGCTGTTTTTT. The gene calls are TRBV15 and TRBJ2-2; D not certain. Germline-derived CDR1 and CDR2 are LNHNV and YYDKDF (reference sequence). The length of the CDR3 is 14 residues. Between the trimmed V and J ends, which lost 3 bases and 1 base, there was a span of 6 bases.

This chain connects TRBV9 to TRBJ2-5, with D possibly being TRBD1 (6 bases). CDR3 length equals 16 residues. Germline V lookup: CDR1 SGDLS, CDR2 YYNGEE. V lost 3 bases and J 2 bases, leaving 17 bases between the germline ends. CDR3 coding DNA: TGTGCCAGCAGCGACGCGCTTCAGGGGCCACAAGAGACCCAGTACTTC. Its translation is CASSDALQGPQETQYF.

The chain employs TRBV9 and TRBJ2-7; no firm D call. V was clipped by 0 bases and J by 4 bases, with 11 bases between them. The CDR3 extends over 14 amino acids. The V gene's germline CDR1 is SGDLS and CDR2 YYNGEE. CDR3 region: CASSVAGSYYEQYF. The CDR3 nucleotides are TGTGCCAGCAGCGTAGCAGGTTCCTATTACGAGCAGTACTTC.

V usage is TRBV2 and J usage is TRBJ2-7, with D possibly TRBD1 on 5 matching bases. The V gene's germline CDR1 is SNHLY and CDR2 FYNNEI. There are 14 residues in the CDR3. V dropped 8 bases and J dropped 2 bases, with 16 bases sitting between them. The CDR3 region is CASAHHDRAYEQYF. Written as DNA, the CDR3 is TGTGCCAGCGCCCACCACGACAGAGCCTACGAGCAGTACTTC.

The chain couples TRBV11-3 to TRBJ2-1, with D possibly matching TRBD2 (7 bases). V was shortened by 1 base and J by 0 bases, with 13 bases between the two germline ends. This CDR3 spans 17 amino acids. Germline assignment: CDR1 SGHNT and CDR2 YENEEA. The CDR3 protein is CASSLVGGGSSYNEQFF. CDR3 sequence (DNA): TGTGCCAGCAGCTTAGTGGGGGGCGGGAGCTCCTACAATGAGCAGTTCTTC.

This clone was counted once. This rearrangement joins TRBV30 to TRBJ2-6; 7 nucleotides line up with TRBD2. Per the germline V gene, CDR1 is GTSNPN and CDR2 is SVGIG (reference sequence). V was pared by 2 bases and J by 3 bases, with 10 bases of the junction left unmatched. This CDR3 spans 17 amino acids. CDR3 protein: CAWSPPGRGNGANVLTF. The CDR3 DNA is TGTGCCTGGAGTCCTCCGGGGAGGGGAAATGGGGCCAACGTCCTGACTTTC. The variable domain in full, with the rest retrieved from reference TRBV30 and TRBJ2-6, is SQTIHQWPATLVQPVGSPLSLECTVEGTSNPNLYWYRQAAGRGLQLLFYSVGIGQISSEVPQNLSASRPQDRQFILSSKKLLLSDSGFYLCAWSPPGRGNGANVLTFGAGSRLTVL.

The genes are TRBV27 and TRBJ1-1; 9 positions agree with TRBD1. The trim removed 4 bases at V and 8 bases at J, leaving 11 bases unmatched. The germline V gene encodes CDR1 MNHEY and CDR2 SMNVEV (reference sequence). The CDR3 runs 15 residues. CDR3 DNA sequence: TGTGCCAGCAGTTGGGGCGGTTGGGGGACAGGGGAAGCTTTCTTT. As protein: CASSWGGWGTGEAFF.

The V call is TRBV14, the J call TRBJ2-7, with D perhaps being TRBD1 or TRBD2 (5 bases each). Germline CDR1 reads SGHDN; CDR2 reads FVKESK. The CDR3 totals 16 residues. Trimming removed 3 bases at V and 5 bases at J, with 20 bases between. The CDR3 sequence: CASSHRRFGALDEQYF. The CDR3 DNA follows: TGTGCCAGCAGCCATCGTAGGTTTGGGGCACTAGACGAGCAGTACTTC.

The chain combines TRBV7-9 with TRBJ2-1; D remains unclear. From germline, CDR1 is SEHNR and CDR2 FQNEAQ (reference sequence). V was clipped by 5 bases and J by 7 bases, with 18 bases between them. This CDR3 contains 15 residues. The CDR3 loop is CASSPSAVATNEQFF. The DNA of the CDR3 is TGTGCCAGCAGCCCCTCGGCGGTGGCGACGAATGAGCAGTTCTTC.

V usage is TRBV29-1 and J usage is TRBJ2-1; D perhaps matches TRBD1 (5 bases). In germline, CDR1 is SQVTM, CDR2 ANQGSEA. The CDR3 totals 11 residues. Trimming left V 4 bases short and J 10 bases short, with 11 bases between. CDR3 region: CSVVRVGEQFF. Here the CDR3 DNA reads TGCAGCGTTGTCAGGGTGGGCGAGCAGTTCTTC.

The chain has TRBV6-5 and TRBJ1-2; D is perhaps TRBD1 (6 bases). The CDR3 is made up of 13 amino acids. With 6 bases removed from V and 5 bases from J, the gap between germline ends came to 13 bases. Germline-derived CDR1 and CDR2 are MNHEY and SVGAGI. CDR3 protein: CASRPRGGYGYTF. CDR3 sequence (DNA): TGTGCCAGCAGACCGAGGGGGGGTTATGGCTACACCTTC.

CDR3 sequence: CASSSTTSGRSGTYEQYF. The CDR3 DNA is TGTGCCAGCAGCTCTACGACTAGCGGGAGATCCGGCACCTACGAGCAGTACTTC. V usage is TRBV13 and J usage is TRBJ2-7, with 12 bases aligning to TRBD2. This CDR3 region has 18 residues. J was trimmed by 2 bases and V by 4 bases; bases with no gene match: 12. Germline V gene sequence: CDR1 PRHDT, CDR2 FYEKMQ (reference sequence).

The chain uses TRBV28 and TRBJ2-4, with no clear D. V lost 3 bases and J lost 0, with 9 bases in between. The CDR3 covers 15 residues. Germline V lookup: CDR1 MDHEN, CDR2 SYDVKM. CDR3 sequence (DNA): TGTGCCAGCAGTTTTATCCAGGTAGCCAAAAACATTCAGTACTTC. Protein product: CASSFIQVAKNIQYF.

The J gene is TRBJ2-1, the V gene TRBV15; D gene uncertain. The CDR3 covers 16 residues. The germline V gene has CDR1 LNHNV and CDR2 YYDKDF (reference sequence). V was cut by 1 base and J by 0 bases, with 10 bases left in between. This CDR3 is CATSRGAASSYNEQFF. CDR3 sequence (DNA): TGTGCCACCAGCAGAGGGGCGGCCAGCTCCTACAATGAGCAGTTCTTC.

In this sample, this clone turned up once. The J gene is TRBJ2-7, the V gene TRBV27; TRBD2 matches 12 bases. V lost 2 bases, J lost 3 bases, and 5 bases stayed unmatched. The V gene's germline CDR1 is MNHEY and CDR2 SMNVEV (reference sequence). The CDR3 has 16 residues. The DNA for the CDR3 is TGTGCCAGCAGTTTAGCGACTAGCGGGAGTAACTACGAGCAGTACTTC. Encoded protein: CASSLATSGSNYEQYF.

V gene TRBV27 combines with J gene TRBJ2-2; TRBD2 matches at 9 bases. Germline values: CDR1 MNHEY, CDR2 SMNVEV (reference sequence). V shed 3 bases and J 3 bases; nucleotides not matched to a gene: 5. The CDR3 totals 16 residues. CDR3 protein: CASSFSREGDTGELFF. CDR3 nucleotides: TGTGCCAGCAGTTTTTCGCGGGAGGGGGACACCGGGGAGCTGTTTTTT.